This TCR beta chain was identified during a study of identical twins. Study-wide findings and caveats: Invariant MAIT and iNKT cells could partly confound zero-insertion analyses.

The germline gives CDR1 MNHNS, CDR2 SASEGT. This CDR3 spans 14 amino acids. Between the trimmed V and J ends, which lost 10 bases and 4 bases, there was a span of 16 bases. Unique molecular identifiers were in the cDNA, with template-switch universal primer binding. TCRdb re-analysed the 5' RACE reads in MiXCR, keeping a single row per CDR3 protein. The sample shows about 210,000 distinct CDR3 sequences, about a tenth of them seen only once. Note on this clonotype: Its specificity is not known.

The sequenced sample was memory (CD45RO+) T cells sorted from blood. J is TRBJ1-4 and V is TRBV6-1; maybe TRBD1 (6 bases). The origin of this receptor is a woman younger than 30 in good health. Here the CDR3 reads CATCEGVGNEKLFF. CDR3 bases: TGTGCCACCTGCGAGGGGGTCGGTAATGAAAAACTGTTTTTT.